This TCR beta chain was profiled in a study of Ad26.COV2.S vaccination and SARS-CoV-2 variants (dated by TCRdb to about 2021). At the level of the whole study: Donors in the vaccine arm were drawn from COV1001, a phase I-IIa trial of Ad26.COV2.S in healthy adults that was multicentre, randomized, double-blind and placebo-controlled. Dosing of Ad26.COV2.S was intramuscular, at either 5x10^10 or 1x10^11 viral particles, delivered as one shot or as two shots spaced 56 days apart. The specificity and breadth of SARS-CoV-2-reactive T cell receptors after Ad26.COV2.S vaccination were assessed by TCRbeta repertoire sequencing. A total of 32 samples were included in the TCR-sequenced set, comprising around 20 Ad26.COV2.S vaccine recipients, 5 placebo recipients and 8 SARS-CoV-2 convalescent individuals. Trial participants were randomized into five groups of five, in which low-dose or high-dose Ad26.COV2.S was given once or twice, or placebo was given on both occasions. Investigators remained blinded to trial group allocation during experiments and outcome assessment.

The treatment or condition label here, explained by the study, means: 15 to 20 received Ad26.COV2.S at low or high dose, single or two shots; roughly five received placebo; per-sample allocation not given. Repertoires of vaccine and placebo recipients were sequenced from samples collected on day 63 after the first injection. Cohort 1b enrolled 25 to 30 adults aged 18-55 years at a single site in Boston, USA, between 29 July and 7 August 2020. Ad26.COV2.S was a replication-incompetent adenovirus type 26 vector expressing a prefusion-stabilized SARS-CoV-2 spike protein from the original Wuhan strain. General findings and caveats noted by the study authors: After vaccination, spike-specific CD8+ and CD4+ T cell responses were reported to show substantial breadth. The authors noted that the TCR breadth and depth analyses may have underestimated total T cell responses. Non-spike TCR breadth was comparable between vaccine and placebo recipients, consistent with the vaccine containing only spike. Spike-specific TCR breadth was higher in Ad26.COV2.S recipients than in placebo recipients (P = 0.0014). The study was not powered to compare responses between vaccine doses or regimens.

The immunoSEQ Assay was used to sequence TCRbeta CDR3 regions. After extraction, genomic DNA underwent amplification by bias-controlled multiplex PCR, followed by high-throughput sequencing. For the original study's pipeline: To quantify the absolute abundance of every unique TCRbeta CDR3 region, sequences were collapsed and filtered. T cell fraction was estimated by normalizing TCRbeta template counts to usable DNA, with usable DNA measured through amplification of reference genes found in all nucleated cells. Repertoire TCRs were annotated as SARS-CoV-2-specific by exact matching of V gene, CDR3 amino acid sequence and J gene to a known reactive TCR set. MIRA supplied the reference SARS-CoV-2 TCR set, which was filtered for enrichment in COVID-19-positive ImmuneCODE repertoires so that public or cross-reactive TCRs were removed. Drawing on the MIRA antigens, annotated TCRs were analysed further at the level of specific ORF or position within ORF. Depth was the summed frequency of annotated unique rearrangements, while breadth was defined as annotated unique rearrangements over total unique productive rearrangements. TCR breadth was compared between groups using two-sided Wilcoxon rank-sum tests. Imported from immuneACCESS, the table was reduced by TCRdb to in-frame sequences with V and J called. These copies leave out some clones; in studies compared against another copy, an unresolved V gene accounts for under half, and the cause of the remainder is not known. The V and J calls and clone size come from that table; D and trimming were worked out from the DNA. Counted in this sample were hundreds of thousands of clones; 85% to 90% of them appeared once. Approximately 5% of the sample lies in the top ten.

The CDR3 spans 14 residues, from the cysteine through the phenylalanine. Only the CDR3 DNA stays, 42 bases, in frame from base 1. As encoded in the germline V gene, CDR1 is MDHEN while CDR2 is SYDVKM. The junction shows trimming of 1 base on V and 7 bases on J, plus 11 bases between the germline ends. Details on this clone: Its cognate antigen has yet to be identified. Base qualities were left out, and no much larger clone turns up one base away.

The sequenced sample was peripheral blood, obtained in a trial of Ad26.COV2.S vaccine versus placebo. This receptor was obtained from a person between 18 and 60 years old who received the Ad26.COV2.S COVID-19 vaccine or a placebo. Here the chain combines TRBV28 and TRBJ1-5; a tentative D match to TRBD1 spans 5 bases. The nucleotide sequence reads as follows: TGTGCCAGCAGTTTATATGCGGGGGGACAGCCCCAGCATTTT. This yields the protein CASSLYAGGQPQHF.